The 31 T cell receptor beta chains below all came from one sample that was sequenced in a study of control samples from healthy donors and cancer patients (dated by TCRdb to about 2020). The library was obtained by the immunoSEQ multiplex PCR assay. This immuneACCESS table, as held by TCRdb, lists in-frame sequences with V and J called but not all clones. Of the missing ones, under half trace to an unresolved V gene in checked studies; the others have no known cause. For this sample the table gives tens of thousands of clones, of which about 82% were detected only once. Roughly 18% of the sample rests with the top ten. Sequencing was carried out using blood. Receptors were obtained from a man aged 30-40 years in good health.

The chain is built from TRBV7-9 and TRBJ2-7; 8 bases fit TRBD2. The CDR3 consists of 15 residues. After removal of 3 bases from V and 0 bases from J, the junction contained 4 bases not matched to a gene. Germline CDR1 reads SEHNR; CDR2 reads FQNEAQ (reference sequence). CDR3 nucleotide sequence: TGTGCCAGCAGCTTGGTAGCGGGGAACTCCTACGAGCAGTACTTC. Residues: CASSLVAGNSYEQYF. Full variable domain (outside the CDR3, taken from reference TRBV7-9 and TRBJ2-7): DTGVSQNPRHKITKRGQNVTFRCDPISEHNRLYWYRQTLGQGPEFLTYFQNEAQLEKSRLLSDRFSAERPKGSFSTLEIQRTEQGDSAMYLCASSLVAGNSYEQYFGPGTRLTVT.

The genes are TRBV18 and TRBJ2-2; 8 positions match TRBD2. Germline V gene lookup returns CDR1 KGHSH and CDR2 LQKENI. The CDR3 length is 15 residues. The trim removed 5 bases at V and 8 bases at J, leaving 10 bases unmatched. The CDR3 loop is CASSSGTSLPGELFF. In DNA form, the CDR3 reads TGTGCCAGCTCATCCGGGACTAGTCTACCGGGGGAGCTGTTTTTT.

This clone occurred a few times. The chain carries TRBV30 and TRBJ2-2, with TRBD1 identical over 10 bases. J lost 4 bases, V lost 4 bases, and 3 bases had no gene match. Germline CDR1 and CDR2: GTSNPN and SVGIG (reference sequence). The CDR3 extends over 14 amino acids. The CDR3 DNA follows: TGTGCCTGGACTTGGACAGGGGGCACCGGGGAGCTGTTTTTT. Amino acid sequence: CAWTWTGGTGELFF. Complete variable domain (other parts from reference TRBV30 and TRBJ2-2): SQTIHQWPATLVQPVGSPLSLECTVEGTSNPNLYWYRQAAGRGLQLLFYSVGIGQISSEVPQNLSASRPQDRQFILSSKKLLLSDSGFYLCAWTWTGGTGELFFGEGSRLTVL.

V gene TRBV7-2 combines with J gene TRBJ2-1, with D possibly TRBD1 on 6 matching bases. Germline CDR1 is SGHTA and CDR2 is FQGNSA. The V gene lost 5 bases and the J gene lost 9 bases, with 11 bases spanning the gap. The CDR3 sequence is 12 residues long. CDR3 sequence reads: CASSTSRGEQFF. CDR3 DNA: TGTGCCAGCAGCACCTCCAGGGGTGAGCAGTTCTTC.

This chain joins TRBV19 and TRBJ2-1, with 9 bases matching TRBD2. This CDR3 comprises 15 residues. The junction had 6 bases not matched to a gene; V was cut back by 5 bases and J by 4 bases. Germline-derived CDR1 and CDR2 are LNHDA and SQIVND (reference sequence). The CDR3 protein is CASSLSSGVYNEQFF. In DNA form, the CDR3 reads TGTGCCAGTAGTCTCTCTAGCGGGGTATACAATGAGCAGTTCTTC.

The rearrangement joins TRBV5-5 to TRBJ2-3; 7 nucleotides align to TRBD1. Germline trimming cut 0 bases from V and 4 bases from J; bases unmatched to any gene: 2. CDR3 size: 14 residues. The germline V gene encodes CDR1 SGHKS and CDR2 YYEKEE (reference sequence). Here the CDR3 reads CASSLEGGADTQYF. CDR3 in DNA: TGTGCCAGCAGCTTGGAAGGGGGCGCAGATACGCAGTATTTT. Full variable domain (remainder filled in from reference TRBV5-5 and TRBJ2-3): DAGVTQSPTHLIKTRGQQVTLRCSPISGHKSVSWYQQVLGQGPQFIFQYYEKEERGRGNFPDRFSARQFPNYSSELNVNALLLGDSALYLCASSLEGGADTQYFGPGTRLTVL.

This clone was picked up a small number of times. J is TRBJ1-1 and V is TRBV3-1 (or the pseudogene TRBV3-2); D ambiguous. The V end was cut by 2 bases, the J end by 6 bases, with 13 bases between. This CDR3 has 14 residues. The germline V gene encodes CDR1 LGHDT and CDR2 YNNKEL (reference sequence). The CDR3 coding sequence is TGTGCCAGCAGCCAATTCGCGGGAGGCCCTGAAGCTTTCTTT. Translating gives CASSQFAGGPEAFF.

In DNA, the CDR3 is TGTGCCAGCAGCCCTCACCGGGACACTGAAGCTTTCTTT. As protein: CASSPHRDTEAFF. The J gene is TRBJ1-1, the V gene TRBV5-6; no reliable D call. The CDR3 consists of 13 residues. Germline CDR1 is SGHDT and CDR2 is YYEEEE. V shed 4 bases and J shed 3 bases, with 10 bases lying between them.

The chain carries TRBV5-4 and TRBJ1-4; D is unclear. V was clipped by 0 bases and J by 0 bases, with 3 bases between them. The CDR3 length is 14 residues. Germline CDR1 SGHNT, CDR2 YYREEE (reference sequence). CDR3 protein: CASSLGPTNEKLFF. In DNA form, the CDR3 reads TGTGCCAGCAGCTTGGGACCAACTAATGAAAAACTGTTTTTT.

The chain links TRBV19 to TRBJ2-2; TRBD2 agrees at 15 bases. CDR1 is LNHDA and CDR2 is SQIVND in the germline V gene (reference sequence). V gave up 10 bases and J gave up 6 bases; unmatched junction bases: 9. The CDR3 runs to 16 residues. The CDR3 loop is CATQRWTSGGAGELFF. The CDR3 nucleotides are TGTGCCACCCAGAGATGGACTAGCGGGGGGGCCGGGGAGCTGTTTTTT.

In nucleotides, the CDR3 is TGTGCCAGCTCACCAGGAACAGGGTTCCAAGAGACCCAGTACTTC. Translating it yields CASSPGTGFQETQYF. The V call is TRBV18, the J call TRBJ2-5; a possible D gene is TRBD1 (6 bases). The CDR3 totals 15 residues. Germline lookup yields CDR1 KGHSH and CDR2 LQKENI. Trimming stripped 2 bases from V and 1 base from J, with 11 bases between.

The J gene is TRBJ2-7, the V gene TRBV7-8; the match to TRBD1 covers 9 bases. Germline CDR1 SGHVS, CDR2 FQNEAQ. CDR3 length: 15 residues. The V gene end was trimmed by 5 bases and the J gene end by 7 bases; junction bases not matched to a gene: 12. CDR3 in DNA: TGTGCCAGCAGCCTTGGGGGACAGGGACCGCGTGAGCAGTACTTC. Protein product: CASSLGGQGPREQYF.

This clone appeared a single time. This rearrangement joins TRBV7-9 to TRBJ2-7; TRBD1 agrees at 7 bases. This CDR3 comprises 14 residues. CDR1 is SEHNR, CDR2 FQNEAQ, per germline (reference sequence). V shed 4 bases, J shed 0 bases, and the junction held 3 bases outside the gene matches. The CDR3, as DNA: TGTGCCAGCAGCTGGGGACAGAGCTCCTACGAGCAGTACTTC. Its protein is CASSWGQSSYEQYF.

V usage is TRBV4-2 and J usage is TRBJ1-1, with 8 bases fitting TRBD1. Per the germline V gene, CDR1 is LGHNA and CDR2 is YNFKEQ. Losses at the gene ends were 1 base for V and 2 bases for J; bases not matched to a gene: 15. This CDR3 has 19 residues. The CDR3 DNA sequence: TGTGCCAGCAGCCAAGGGTCTACCGGGACAGGTAGCGAAAACACTGAAGCTTTCTTT. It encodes CASSQGSTGTGSENTEAFF.

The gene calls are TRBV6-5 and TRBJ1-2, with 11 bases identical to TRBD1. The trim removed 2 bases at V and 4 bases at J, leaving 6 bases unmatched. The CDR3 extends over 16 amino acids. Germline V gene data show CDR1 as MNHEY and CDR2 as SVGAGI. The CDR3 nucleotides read TGTGCCAGCAGTTACCTTCGGACAGGGGGCGGCTATGGCTACACCTTC. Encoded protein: CASSYLRTGGGYGYTF.

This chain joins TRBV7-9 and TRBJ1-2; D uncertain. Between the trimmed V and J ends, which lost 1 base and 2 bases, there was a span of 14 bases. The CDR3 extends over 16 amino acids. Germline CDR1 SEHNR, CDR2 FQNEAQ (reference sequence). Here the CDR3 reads CASSLGNFGENYGYTF. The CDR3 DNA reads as TGTGCCAGCAGCTTAGGGAATTTTGGGGAGAACTATGGCTACACCTTC. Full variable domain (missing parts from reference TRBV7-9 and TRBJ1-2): DTGVSQNPRHKITKRGQNVTFRCDPISEHNRLYWYRQTLGQGPEFLTYFQNEAQLEKSRLLSDRFSAERPKGSFSTLEIQRTEQGDSAMYLCASSLGNFGENYGYTFGSGTRLTVV.

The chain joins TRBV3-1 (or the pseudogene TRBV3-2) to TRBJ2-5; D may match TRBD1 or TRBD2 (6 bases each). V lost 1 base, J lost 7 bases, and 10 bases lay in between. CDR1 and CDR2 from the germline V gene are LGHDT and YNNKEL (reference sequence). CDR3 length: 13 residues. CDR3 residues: CASSQGTAGTQYF. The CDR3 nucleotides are TGTGCCAGCAGCCAAGGGACAGCGGGGACCCAGTACTTC.

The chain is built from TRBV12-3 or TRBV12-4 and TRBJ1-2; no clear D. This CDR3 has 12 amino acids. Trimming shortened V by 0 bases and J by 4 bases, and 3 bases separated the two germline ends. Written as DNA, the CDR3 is TGTGCCAGCAGTTTAGCGGGCTATGGCTACACCTTC. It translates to CASSLAGYGYTF.

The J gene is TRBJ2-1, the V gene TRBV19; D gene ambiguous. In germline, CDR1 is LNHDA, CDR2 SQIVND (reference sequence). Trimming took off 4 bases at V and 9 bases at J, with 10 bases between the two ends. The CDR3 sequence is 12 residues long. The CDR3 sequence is CASSKRALEQFF. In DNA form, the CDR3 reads TGTGCCAGTAGTAAAAGGGCGCTTGAGCAGTTCTTC.

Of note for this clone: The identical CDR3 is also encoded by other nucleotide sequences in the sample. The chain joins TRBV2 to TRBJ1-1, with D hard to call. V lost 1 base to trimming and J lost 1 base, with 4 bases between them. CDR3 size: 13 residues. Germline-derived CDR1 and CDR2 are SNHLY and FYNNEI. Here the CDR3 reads CASSEGENTEAFF. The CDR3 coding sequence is TGTGCCAGCAGTGAAGGGGAGAACACTGAAGCTTTCTTT.

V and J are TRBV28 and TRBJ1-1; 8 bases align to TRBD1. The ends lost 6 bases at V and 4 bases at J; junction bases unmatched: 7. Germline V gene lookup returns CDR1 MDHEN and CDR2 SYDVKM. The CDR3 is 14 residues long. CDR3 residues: CASRLTGDPTEAFF. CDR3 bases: TGTGCCAGCAGGCTGACAGGGGACCCCACTGAAGCTTTCTTT.

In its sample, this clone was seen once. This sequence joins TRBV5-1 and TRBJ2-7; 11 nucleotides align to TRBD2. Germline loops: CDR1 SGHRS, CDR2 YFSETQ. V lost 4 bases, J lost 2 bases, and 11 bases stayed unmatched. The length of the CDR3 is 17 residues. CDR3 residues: CASSLVLAGGTPYEQYF. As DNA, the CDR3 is TGCGCCAGCAGCCTGGTGCTAGCGGGGGGAACCCCCTACGAGCAGTACTTC.

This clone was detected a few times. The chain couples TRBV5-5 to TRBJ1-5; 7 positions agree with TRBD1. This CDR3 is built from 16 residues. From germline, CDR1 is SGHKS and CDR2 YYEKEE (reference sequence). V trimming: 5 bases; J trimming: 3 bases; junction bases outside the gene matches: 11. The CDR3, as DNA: TGTGCCAGCAGAATGGGATGGGGACAGAACAATCAGCCCCAGCATTTT. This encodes CASRMGWGQNNQPQHF.

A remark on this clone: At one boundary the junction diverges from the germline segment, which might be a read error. The CDR3 bases are TGTGCCAGCAACTTATTGGACAGAAACACCGGGGAGCTGTTTTTT. Encoded protein: CASNLLDRNTGELFF. The rearrangement joins TRBV11-2 to TRBJ2-2, with D possibly matching TRBD1 (6 bases). Germline V gene sequence: CDR1 SGHAT, CDR2 FQNNGV. CDR3 size: 15 residues.

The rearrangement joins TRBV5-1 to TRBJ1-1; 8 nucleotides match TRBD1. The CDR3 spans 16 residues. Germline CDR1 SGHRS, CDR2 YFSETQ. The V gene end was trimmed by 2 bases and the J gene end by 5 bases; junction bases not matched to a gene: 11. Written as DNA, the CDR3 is TGCGCCAGCAGCTTCTACCGTGGACAGGGAAGTACTGAAGCTTTCTTT. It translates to CASSFYRGQGSTEAFF.

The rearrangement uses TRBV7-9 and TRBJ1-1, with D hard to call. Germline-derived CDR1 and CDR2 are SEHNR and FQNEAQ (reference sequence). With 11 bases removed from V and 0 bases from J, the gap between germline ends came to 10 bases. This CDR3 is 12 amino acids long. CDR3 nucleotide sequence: TGTGCCTACGGTACCTTGAACACTGAAGCTTTCTTT. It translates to CAYGTLNTEAFF.

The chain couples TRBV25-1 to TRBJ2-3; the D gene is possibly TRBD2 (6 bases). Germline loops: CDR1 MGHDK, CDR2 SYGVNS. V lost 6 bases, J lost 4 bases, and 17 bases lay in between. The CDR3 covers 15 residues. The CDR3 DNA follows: TGTGCCAGCAGCATCGTGTTAGGGACTGCAGATACGCAGTATTTT. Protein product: CASSIVLGTADTQYF.

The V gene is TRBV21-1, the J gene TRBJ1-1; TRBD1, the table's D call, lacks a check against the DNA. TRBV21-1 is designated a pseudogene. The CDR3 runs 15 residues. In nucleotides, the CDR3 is TGTGCCAGCAGCTCCCGACAGGGGCCCTTGGCTGAAGCTTTCTTT. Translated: CASSSRQGPLAEAFF.

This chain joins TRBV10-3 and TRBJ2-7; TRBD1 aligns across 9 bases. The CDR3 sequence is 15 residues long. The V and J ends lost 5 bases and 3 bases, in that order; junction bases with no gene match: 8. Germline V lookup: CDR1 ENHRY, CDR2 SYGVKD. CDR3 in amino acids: CAISFSGQGDYEQYF. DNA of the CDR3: TGTGCCATCAGTTTTTCGGGACAGGGAGACTACGAGCAGTACTTC.

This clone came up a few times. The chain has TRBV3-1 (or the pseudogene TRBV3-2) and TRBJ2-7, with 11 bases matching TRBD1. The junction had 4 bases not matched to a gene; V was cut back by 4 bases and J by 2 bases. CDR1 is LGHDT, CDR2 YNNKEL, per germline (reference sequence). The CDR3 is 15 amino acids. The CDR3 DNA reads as TGTGCCAGCAGCCGTACGGGACAGGGGGCCTACGAGCAGTACTTC. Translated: CASSRTGQGAYEQYF.

CDR3 loop: CASSRESPDTQYF. For the CDR3, the DNA is TGTGCCAGTAGCAGGGAATCTCCAGATACGCAGTATTTT. The gene calls are TRBV19 and TRBJ2-3; TRBD1 might be the D (5 bases). CDR1 LNHDA and CDR2 SQIVND come from the germline V gene (reference sequence). The ends were cut back, 6 bases at V and 4 bases at J, with 11 bases in the middle. This CDR3 comprises 13 residues.